The source of this TCR beta chain is a study of blood T cell repertoires in COVID-19. Study at large: Acute and convalescent COVID-19 specimens originated in the United States, Italy and Spain. The cDNA or gDNA used as material had been derived from T cells, B-cell-depleted T cells, or PBMCs.

Germline CDR1 MNHNY, CDR2 SVGAGI (reference sequence). Trimming took 9 bases from V and 3 from J; bases not matched to a gene: 7. This CDR3 has 14 residues. In the study's own analysis: Estimates of nucleated cell counts were drawn from the amplification of reference gene primers. The table came from immunoSEQ multiplex PCR; TCRdb's copy has only in-frame clones and leaves some out. The DNA gave D and trimming, while V, J and clone size come from that table. This sample yields around 180,000 clones, of which about 88% are seen a single time; approximately 2.3% belongs to the top ten. The rearrangement joins TRBV6-6 to TRBJ2-7; 11 bases agree with TRBD2. Input material: peripheral blood. This receptor was taken from a man in his 70s with active or convalescent COVID-19. CDR3 loop: CASISTSGNYEQYF. In DNA form, the CDR3 reads TGTGCCAGTATCTCGACTAGCGGGAACTACGAGCAGTACTTC.